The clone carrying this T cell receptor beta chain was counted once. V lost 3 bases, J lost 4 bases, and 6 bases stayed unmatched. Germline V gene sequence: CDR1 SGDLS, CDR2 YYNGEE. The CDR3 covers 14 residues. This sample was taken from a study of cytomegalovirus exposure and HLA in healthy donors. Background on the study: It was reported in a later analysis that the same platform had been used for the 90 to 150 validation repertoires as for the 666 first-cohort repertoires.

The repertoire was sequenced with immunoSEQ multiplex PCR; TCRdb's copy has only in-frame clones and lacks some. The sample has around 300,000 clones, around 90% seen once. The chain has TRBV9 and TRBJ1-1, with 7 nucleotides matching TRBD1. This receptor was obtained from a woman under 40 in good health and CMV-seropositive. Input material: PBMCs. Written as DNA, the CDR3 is TGTGCCAGCAGCGCCCAGACAGGGTTCACTGAAGCTTTCTTT. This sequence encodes CASSAQTGFTEAFF.